Each of the 3 T cell receptor beta chains below was sequenced from the same sample in a study of blood T cell repertoires in COVID-19. Libraries were prepared by immunoSEQ multiplex PCR; TCRdb keeps only in-frame clonotypes and omits some of them. The repertoire holds around 140,000 clones, 87% seen once, with about 11% in the top ten. Sequenced sample: PBMCs or T cells enriched from blood (not recorded which). Receptors originate from a man between 60 and 75 years old who had recovered from COVID-19.

The rearrangement uses TRBV11-3 and TRBJ2-2; TRBD2 matches 14 bases. The CDR3 sequence is 18 residues long. Losses at the gene ends were 5 bases for V and 1 base for J; bases not matched to a gene: 6. Germline loops: CDR1 SGHNT, CDR2 YENEEA. CDR3 sequence reads: CASSQRLAGGRNTGELFF. CDR3 DNA: TGTGCCAGCAGCCAGCGACTAGCGGGAGGGCGGAACACCGGGGAGCTGTTTTTT.

V is TRBV3-1 (or the pseudogene TRBV3-2) and J is TRBJ2-7; TRBD2 is a possible D gene (6 bases). CDR1 and CDR2 from the germline V gene are LGHDT and YNNKEL (reference sequence). Between the trimmed V and J ends, which lost 3 bases and 3 bases, there was a span of 6 bases. This CDR3 is built from 12 residues. CDR3 protein: CASSQGGYEQYF. Here the CDR3 DNA reads TGTGCCAGCAGCCAGGGGGGCTACGAGCAGTACTTC.

The chain recombines TRBV6-4 with TRBJ1-2; the D gene is possibly TRBD1 (6 bases). V lost 5 bases, J lost 2 bases, and 15 bases lay in between. The CDR3 is 15 residues long. Germline V gene lookup returns CDR1 MRHNA and CDR2 SNTAGT. The CDR3 loop reads CASSPLGQTNYGYTF. The CDR3 region has the DNA TGTGCCAGCAGTCCTCTAGGACAGACAAACTATGGCTACACCTTC.